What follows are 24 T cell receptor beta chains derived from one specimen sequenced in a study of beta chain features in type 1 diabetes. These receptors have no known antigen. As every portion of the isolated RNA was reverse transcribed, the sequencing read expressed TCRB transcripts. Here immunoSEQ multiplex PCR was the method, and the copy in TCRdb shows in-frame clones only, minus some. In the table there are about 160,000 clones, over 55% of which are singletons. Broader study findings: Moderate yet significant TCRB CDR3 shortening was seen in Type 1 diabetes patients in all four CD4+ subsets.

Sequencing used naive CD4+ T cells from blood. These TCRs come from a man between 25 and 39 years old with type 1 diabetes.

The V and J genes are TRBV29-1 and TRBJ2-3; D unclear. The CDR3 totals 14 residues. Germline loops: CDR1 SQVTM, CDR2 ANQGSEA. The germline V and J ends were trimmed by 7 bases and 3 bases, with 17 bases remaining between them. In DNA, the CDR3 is TGCAGCGATGTATGGACGGAACAAACAGATACGCAGTATTTT. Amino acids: CSDVWTEQTDTQYF.

CDR3 in amino acids: CASRRDRSADTQYF. For the CDR3, the DNA is TGTGCCAGCAGACGAGACAGGTCCGCGGATACGCAGTATTTT. The chain combines TRBV7-9 with TRBJ2-3; a possible D gene is TRBD1 (6 bases). Per germline, CDR1 SEHNR and CDR2 FQNEAQ (reference sequence). V lost 6 bases, J lost 6 bases, and 16 bases lay in between. The CDR3 extends over 14 amino acids.

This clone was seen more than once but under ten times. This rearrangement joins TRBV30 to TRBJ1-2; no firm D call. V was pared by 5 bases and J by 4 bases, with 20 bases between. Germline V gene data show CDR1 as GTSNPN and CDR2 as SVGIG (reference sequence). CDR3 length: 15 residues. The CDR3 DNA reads TGTGCCTGGCATCGCGGCAGCCCTCCTGGCTATGGCTACACCTTC. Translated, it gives CAWHRGSPPGYGYTF. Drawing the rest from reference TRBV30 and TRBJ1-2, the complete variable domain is SQTIHQWPATLVQPVGSPLSLECTVEGTSNPNLYWYRQAAGRGLQLLFYSVGIGQISSEVPQNLSASRPQDRQFILSSKKLLLSDSGFYLCAWHRGSPPGYGYTFGSGTRLTVV.

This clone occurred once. For the CDR3, the DNA is TGTGCCAGCAGGGCAAAAAGGGATTGGGAGACCCAGTACTTC. Translating gives CASRAKRDWETQYF. This rearrangement joins TRBV6-5 to TRBJ2-5; D gene ambiguous. The germline V gene has CDR1 MNHEY and CDR2 SVGAGI. The CDR3 covers 14 residues. Trimming pared 6 bases from V and 5 bases from J, leaving 16 bases between.

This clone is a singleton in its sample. The CDR3 sequence is CASNGDSPTTQYF. CDR3 nucleotide sequence: TGTGCCAGCAACGGGGACTCCCCGACGACCCAGTACTTC. The chain is built from TRBV6-6 and TRBJ2-5; tentative D call: TRBD2 (6 bases). Germline V lookup: CDR1 MNHNY, CDR2 SVGAGI (reference sequence). V lost 7 bases, J lost 7 bases, and 16 bases lay in between. This CDR3 has 13 amino acids.

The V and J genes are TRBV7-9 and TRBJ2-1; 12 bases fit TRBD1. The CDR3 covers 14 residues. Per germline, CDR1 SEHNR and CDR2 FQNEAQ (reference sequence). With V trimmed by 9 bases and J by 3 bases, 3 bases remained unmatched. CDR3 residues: CASGTGGGYNEQFF. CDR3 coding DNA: TGTGCCAGTGGGACAGGGGGCGGCTACAATGAGCAGTTCTTC.

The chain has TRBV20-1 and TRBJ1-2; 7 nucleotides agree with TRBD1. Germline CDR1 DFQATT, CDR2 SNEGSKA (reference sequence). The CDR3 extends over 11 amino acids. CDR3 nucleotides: TGCAGCTCACAGGGGAACTATGGCTACACCTTC. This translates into CSSQGNYGYTF.

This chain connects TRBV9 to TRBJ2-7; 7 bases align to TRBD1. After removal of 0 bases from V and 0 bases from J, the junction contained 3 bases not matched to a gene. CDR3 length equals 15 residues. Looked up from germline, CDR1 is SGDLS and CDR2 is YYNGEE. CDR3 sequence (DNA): TGTGCCAGCAGCGTAGGACAGGGCGACTCCTACGAGCAGTACTTC. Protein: CASSVGQGDSYEQYF.

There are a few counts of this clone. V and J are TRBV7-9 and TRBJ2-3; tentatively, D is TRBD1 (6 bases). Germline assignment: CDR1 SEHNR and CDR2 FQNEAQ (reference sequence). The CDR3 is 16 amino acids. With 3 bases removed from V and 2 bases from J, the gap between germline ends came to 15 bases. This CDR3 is CASSFGGQKFTDTQYF. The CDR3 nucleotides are TGTGCCAGCAGCTTTGGAGGACAGAAATTCACAGATACGCAGTATTTT.

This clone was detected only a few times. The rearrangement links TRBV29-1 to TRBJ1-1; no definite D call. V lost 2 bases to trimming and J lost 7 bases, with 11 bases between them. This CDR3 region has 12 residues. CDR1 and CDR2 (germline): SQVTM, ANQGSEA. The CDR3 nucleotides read TGCAGCGTTGAAATATGGACGCATGAAGCTTTCTTT. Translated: CSVEIWTHEAFF.

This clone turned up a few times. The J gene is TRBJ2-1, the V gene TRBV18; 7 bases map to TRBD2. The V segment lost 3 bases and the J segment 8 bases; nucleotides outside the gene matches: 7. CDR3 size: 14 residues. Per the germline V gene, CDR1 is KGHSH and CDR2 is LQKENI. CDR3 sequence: CASSPTETSYEQFF. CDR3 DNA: TGTGCCAGCTCACCCACCGAGACTAGCTATGAGCAGTTCTTC. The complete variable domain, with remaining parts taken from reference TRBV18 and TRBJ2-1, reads NAGVMQNPRHLVRRRGQEARLRCSPMKGHSHVYWYRQLPEEGLKFMVYLQKENIIDESGMPKERFSAEFPKEGPSILRIQQVVRGDSAAYFCASSPTETSYEQFFGPGTRLTVL.

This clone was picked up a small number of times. CDR3 in DNA: TGTGCCAGCAGTAGTGGAACAGGCTACGAGCAGTACTTC. This encodes CASSSGTGYEQYF. This chain links TRBV2 with TRBJ2-7; the D gene is possibly TRBD1 (5 bases). Trimming removed 5 bases at V and 3 bases at J, with 11 bases between. The germline V gene encodes CDR1 SNHLY and CDR2 FYNNEI. The CDR3 sequence is 13 residues long.

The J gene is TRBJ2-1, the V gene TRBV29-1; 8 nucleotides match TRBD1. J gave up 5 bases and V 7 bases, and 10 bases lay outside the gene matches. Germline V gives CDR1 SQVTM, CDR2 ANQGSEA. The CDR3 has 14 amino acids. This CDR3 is CSAATGVVNNEQFF. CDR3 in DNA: TGCAGCGCTGCGACAGGGGTGGTGAACAATGAGCAGTTCTTC.

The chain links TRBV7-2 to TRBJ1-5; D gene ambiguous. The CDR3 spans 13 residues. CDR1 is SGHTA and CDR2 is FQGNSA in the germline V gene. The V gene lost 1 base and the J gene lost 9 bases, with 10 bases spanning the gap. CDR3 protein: CASSLGDKMPQHF. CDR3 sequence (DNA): TGTGCCAGCAGCTTAGGGGATAAAATGCCCCAGCATTTT.

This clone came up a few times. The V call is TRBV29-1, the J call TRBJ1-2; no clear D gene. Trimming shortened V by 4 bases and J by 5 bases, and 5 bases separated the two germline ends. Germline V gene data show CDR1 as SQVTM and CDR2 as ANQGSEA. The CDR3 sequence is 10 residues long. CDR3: CSVAEYGYTF. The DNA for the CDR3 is TGCAGCGTTGCTGAATATGGCTACACCTTC.

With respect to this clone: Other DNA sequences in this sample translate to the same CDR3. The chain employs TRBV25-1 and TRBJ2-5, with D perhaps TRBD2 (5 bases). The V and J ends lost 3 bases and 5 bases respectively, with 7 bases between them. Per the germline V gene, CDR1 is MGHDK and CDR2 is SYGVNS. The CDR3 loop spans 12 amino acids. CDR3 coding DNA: TGTGCCAGCAGTGAGGGAGAGGAGACCCAGTACTTC. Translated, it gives CASSEGEETQYF.

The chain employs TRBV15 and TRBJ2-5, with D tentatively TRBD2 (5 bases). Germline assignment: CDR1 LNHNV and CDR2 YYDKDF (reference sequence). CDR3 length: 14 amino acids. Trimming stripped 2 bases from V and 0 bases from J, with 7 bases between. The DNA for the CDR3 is TGTGCCACCAGCAGATTCGGGGACCAAGAGACCCAGTACTTC. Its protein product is CATSRFGDQETQYF.

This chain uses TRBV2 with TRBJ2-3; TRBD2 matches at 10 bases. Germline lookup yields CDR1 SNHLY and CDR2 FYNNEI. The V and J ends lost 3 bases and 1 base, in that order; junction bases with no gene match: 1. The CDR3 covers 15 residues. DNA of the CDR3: TGTGCCAGCAGTGACCTAGCGGGGGGCACAGATACGCAGTATTTT. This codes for CASSDLAGGTDTQYF.

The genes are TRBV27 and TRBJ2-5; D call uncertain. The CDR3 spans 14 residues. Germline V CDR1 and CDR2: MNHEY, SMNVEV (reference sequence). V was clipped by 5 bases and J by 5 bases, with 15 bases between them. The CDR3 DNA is TGTGCCAGCAGTCGAATACATCTAGAGGAGACCCAGTACTTC. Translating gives CASSRIHLEETQYF.

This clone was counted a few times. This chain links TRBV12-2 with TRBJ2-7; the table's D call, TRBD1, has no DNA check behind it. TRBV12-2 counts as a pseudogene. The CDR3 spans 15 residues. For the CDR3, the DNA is TGTGCAAGTCGCTCGCCCAACAGGGATGGCTACGAGCAGTACTTC. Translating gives CASRSPNRDGYEQYF.

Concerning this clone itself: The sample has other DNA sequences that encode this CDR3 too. The CDR3 DNA reads TGTGCCAGCAGTTACTCCCGTAGGAACACTGAAGCTTTCTTT. It yields the protein CASSYSRRNTEAFF. The gene calls are TRBV6-5 and TRBJ1-1; D unresolved. This CDR3 is 14 amino acids long. V was clipped by 0 bases and J by 1 base, with 6 bases between them. Per the germline V gene, CDR1 is MNHEY and CDR2 is SVGAGI.

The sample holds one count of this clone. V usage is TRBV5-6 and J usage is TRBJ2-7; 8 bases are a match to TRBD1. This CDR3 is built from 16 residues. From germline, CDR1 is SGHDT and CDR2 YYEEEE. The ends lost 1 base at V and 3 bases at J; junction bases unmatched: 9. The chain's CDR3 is CASSLFAGGSNYEQYF. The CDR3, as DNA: TGTGCCAGCAGCTTGTTCGCAGGGGGCTCCAACTACGAGCAGTACTTC.

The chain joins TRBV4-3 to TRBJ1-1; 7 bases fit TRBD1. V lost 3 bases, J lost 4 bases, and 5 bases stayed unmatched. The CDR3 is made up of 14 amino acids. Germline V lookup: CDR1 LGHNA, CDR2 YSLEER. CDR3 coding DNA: TGCGCCAGCAGCCACGACAGGGCGGGCACTGAAGCTTTCTTT. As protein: CASSHDRAGTEAFF.

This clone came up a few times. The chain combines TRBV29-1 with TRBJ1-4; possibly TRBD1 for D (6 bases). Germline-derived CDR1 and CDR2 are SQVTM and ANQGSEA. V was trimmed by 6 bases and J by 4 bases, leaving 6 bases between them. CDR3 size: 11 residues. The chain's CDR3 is CSVQGNEKLFF. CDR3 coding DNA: TGCAGCGTACAGGGTAATGAAAAACTGTTTTTT.